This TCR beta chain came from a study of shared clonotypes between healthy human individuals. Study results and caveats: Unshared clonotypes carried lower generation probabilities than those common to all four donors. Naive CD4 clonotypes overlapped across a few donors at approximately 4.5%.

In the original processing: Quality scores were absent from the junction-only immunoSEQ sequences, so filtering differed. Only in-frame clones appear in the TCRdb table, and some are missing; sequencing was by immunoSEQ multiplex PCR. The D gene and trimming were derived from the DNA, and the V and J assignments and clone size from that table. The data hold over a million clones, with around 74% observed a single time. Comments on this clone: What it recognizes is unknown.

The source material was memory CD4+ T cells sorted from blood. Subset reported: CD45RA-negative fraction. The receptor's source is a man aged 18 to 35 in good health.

The CDR3: CASSERDRVNSPLHF. Here the CDR3 DNA reads TGTGCCAGCAGTGAGCGGGACAGGGTAAATTCACCCCTCCACTTT. The V call is TRBV25-1, the J call TRBJ1-6; 9 nucleotides match TRBD1. V lost 3 bases, J lost 7 bases, and 4 bases stayed unmatched. Germline-derived CDR1 and CDR2 are MGHDK and SYGVNS. There are 15 residues in the CDR3.